The sequence of this T cell receptor beta chain was determined in a study of T cell responses to AZD1222 COVID-19 vaccine. Overall study: The study pooled second doses at about 4 or about 12 weeks.

Method: immunoSEQ multiplex PCR; TCRdb's copy keeps in-frame clones and lacks some. There are fewer than 130,000 clones in the sample; about 90% occur only once, and around 3.2% lies in the top ten. V was pared by 0 bases and J by 7 bases, with 12 bases between. The CDR3 sequence is 14 residues long. Germline V gene lookup returns CDR1 SGHDN and CDR2 FVKESK. About this clone itself: No antigen is known for it.

Regarding the study as a whole: There were repertoire samples only from the period after the peak T cell response. Only a handful of AZD1222 recipients, several in all, had baseline seropositivity.

This clonotype originated in an adult in good health. The specimen was peripheral blood, collected on day 0 of AZD1222 vaccination. The V gene is TRBV14, the J gene TRBJ1-1; D gene ambiguous. As DNA, the CDR3 is TGTGCCAGCAGCCAAGATCCCAGGATTTATGAAGCTTTCTTT. Protein product: CASSQDPRIYEAFF.